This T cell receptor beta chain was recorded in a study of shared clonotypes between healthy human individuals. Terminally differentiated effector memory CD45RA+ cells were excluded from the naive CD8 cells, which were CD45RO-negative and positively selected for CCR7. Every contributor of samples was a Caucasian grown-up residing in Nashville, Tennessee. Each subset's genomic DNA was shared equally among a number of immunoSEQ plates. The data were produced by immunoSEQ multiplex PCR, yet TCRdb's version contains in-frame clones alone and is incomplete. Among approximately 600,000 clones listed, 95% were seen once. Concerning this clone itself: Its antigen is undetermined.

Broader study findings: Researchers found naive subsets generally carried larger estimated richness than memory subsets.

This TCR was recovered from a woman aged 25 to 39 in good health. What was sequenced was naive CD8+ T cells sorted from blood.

The CDR3 is CASSLYPSGVTDTQYF. The CDR3, as DNA: TGTGCCAGCAGTTTATATCCTAGCGGAGTCACAGATACGCAGTATTTT. The rearrangement joins TRBV28 to TRBJ2-3; TRBD2 agrees at 7 bases. The CDR3 sequence is 16 residues long. The ends lost 1 base at V and 2 bases at J; junction bases unmatched: 6. Germline CDR1 is MDHEN and CDR2 is SYDVKM.